This TCR beta chain came from a study of cytomegalovirus exposure and HLA in healthy donors. Whole-study results and caveats: A link between a missense DCLRE1C variant and TCR beta V- and J-gene trimming emerged from a later analysis. Researchers counted 164 TCR beta chains as cytomegalovirus-associated.

Regarding this clone: Its antigen is as yet unknown.

The PCR contained 60 Vbeta and 13 Jbeta primers. Here immunoSEQ multiplex PCR was the method, and the copy in TCRdb shows in-frame clones only, minus some. The sample totals about 65,000 clones. This CDR3 has 15 amino acids. The germline V gene has CDR1 MGHRA and CDR2 YSYEKL. Trimming pared 0 bases from V and 2 bases from J, leaving 11 bases between. This clonotype was sampled from a boy between 10 and 17 years old in good health and CMV-seronegative. The sequencing input was PBMCs. The rearrangement uses TRBV4-1 and TRBJ2-7; TRBD2 might be the D (7 bases). CDR3 residues: CASSQESGGPYEQYF. CDR3 bases: TGCGCCAGCAGCCAAGAGTCCGGGGGGCCCTACGAGCAGTACTTC.